Presented here are 9 T cell receptor beta chains from one specimen sequenced in a study of shared clonotypes between healthy human individuals. TCRdb's table, derived via immunoSEQ multiplex PCR, lists solely in-frame clones and lacks some. The sample lists roughly 1 million clones, roughly 74% occurring once. The material sequenced was memory CD4+ T cells from PBMCs. Subset reported: CD45RA-negative fraction. These receptors were taken from a man younger than 30 in good health. Some clones in this sample may be carry-over from other donors' samples.

V usage is TRBV18 and J usage is TRBJ2-7, with unresolved D. The V end was cut by 1 base, the J end by 5 bases, with 15 bases between. Per germline, CDR1 KGHSH and CDR2 LQKENI. CDR3 length equals 15 residues. The CDR3 loop is CASSPRGLAGNEQYF. Here the CDR3 DNA reads TGTGCCAGCTCACCACGTGGGTTGGCTGGGAACGAGCAGTACTTC.

The gene calls are TRBV7-9 and TRBJ1-5; D is ambiguous. Trimming stripped 5 bases from V and 7 bases from J, with 9 bases between. This CDR3 is 12 amino acids long. Germline values: CDR1 SEHNR, CDR2 FQNEAQ (reference sequence). CDR3 DNA sequence: TGTGCCAGCAGCCCCGGTCGACAGCCCCAGCATTTT. Translated, it gives CASSPGRQPQHF.

This clone was detected once. The V call is TRBV5-4, the J call TRBJ2-1; D possibly corresponds to TRBD1 (6 bases). Germline V CDR1 and CDR2: SGHNT, YYREEE (reference sequence). Trimming left V 3 bases short and J 2 bases short, with 12 bases between. This CDR3 region has 15 residues. The CDR3 spells CASSSEQGPYNEQFF. The DNA of the CDR3 is TGTGCCAGCAGCTCCGAACAGGGTCCCTACAATGAGCAGTTCTTC.

The DNA for the CDR3 is TGTGCCAGCAGTGAACGAGGGGGCCTTCCGTACACCTTC. It codes for CASSERGGLPYTF. This chain joins TRBV6-1 and TRBJ1-2, with TRBD1 matching 7 bases. This CDR3 comprises 13 residues. After removal of 2 bases from V and 11 bases from J, the junction contained 8 bases not matched to a gene. Germline V lookup: CDR1 MNHNS, CDR2 SASEGT.

The chain combines TRBV7-3 with TRBJ2-1; TRBD1 or TRBD2 may be the D gene (5 bases each). CDR1 is SGHTA and CDR2 is FQGTGA in the germline V gene. The CDR3 sequence is 14 residues long. With 5 bases removed from V and 5 bases from J, the gap between germline ends came to 13 bases. The CDR3, as DNA: TGTGCCAGCAGCCTTCGGGGACGGGACAATGAGCAGTTCTTC. Protein sequence: CASSLRGRDNEQFF.

Details on this clone: Germline and junction disagree at one end, which may indicate a read error. This chain links TRBV15 with TRBJ2-7, with 7 positions matching TRBD2. The CDR3 contains 13 residues. The germline gives CDR1 LNHNV, CDR2 YYDKDF (reference sequence). The CDR3 DNA is TGTGCGACCACAGGTCCAGGGAGGGACGAGCAGTACTTC. Its translation: CATTGPGRDEQYF.

The chain joins TRBV2 to TRBJ1-2; D is perhaps TRBD1 (5 bases). CDR3 length equals 16 residues. Trimming shortened V by 4 bases and J by 8 bases, and 23 bases separated the two germline ends. The V gene's germline CDR1 is SNHLY and CDR2 FYNNEI. This chain's CDR3 is CASSGARRQGDRGYTF. CDR3 sequence (DNA): TGTGCCAGCAGTGGTGCGCGGCGGCAAGGGGATAGGGGCTACACCTTC. Variable domain in full (rest from reference TRBV2 and TRBJ1-2): EPEVTQTPSHQVTQMGQEVILRCVPISNHLYFYWYRQILGQKVEFLVSFYNNEISEKSEIFDDQFSVERPDGSNFTLKIRSTKLEDSAMYFCASSGARRQGDRGYTFGSGTRLTVV.

This clone was detected only once. The genes are TRBV9 and TRBJ2-3, with TRBD2 identical over 7 bases. The germline V gene has CDR1 SGDLS and CDR2 YYNGEE. The CDR3 consists of 14 residues. The V segment lost 6 bases and the J segment 4 bases; nucleotides outside the gene matches: 8. The CDR3 DNA reads as TGTGCCAGCACCGGACGGGGGGTTGCAGATACGCAGTATTTT. Amino acid sequence: CASTGRGVADTQYF.

This chain connects TRBV2 to TRBJ1-2, with 9 bases lining up with TRBD1. The V gene's germline CDR1 is SNHLY and CDR2 FYNNEI. This CDR3 contains 14 residues. Germline trimming cut 5 bases from V and 8 bases from J; bases unmatched to any gene: 9. The DNA for the CDR3 is TGTGCCAGCAGTATAGAACGGACAGGGGTAGGCTACACCTTC. It is translated as CASSIERTGVGYTF.